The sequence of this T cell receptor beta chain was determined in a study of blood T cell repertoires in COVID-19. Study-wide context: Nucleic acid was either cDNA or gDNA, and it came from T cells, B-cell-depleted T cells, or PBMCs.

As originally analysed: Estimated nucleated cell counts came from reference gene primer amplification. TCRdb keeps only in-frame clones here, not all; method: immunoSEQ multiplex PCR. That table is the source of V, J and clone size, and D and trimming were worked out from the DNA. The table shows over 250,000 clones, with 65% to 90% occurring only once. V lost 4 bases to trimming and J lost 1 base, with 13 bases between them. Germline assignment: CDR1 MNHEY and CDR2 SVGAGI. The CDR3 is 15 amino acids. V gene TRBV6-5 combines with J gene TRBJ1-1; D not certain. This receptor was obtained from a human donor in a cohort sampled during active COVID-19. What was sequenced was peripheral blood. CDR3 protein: CASSSSRKANTEAFF. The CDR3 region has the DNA TGTGCCAGCAGTTCGTCGAGGAAGGCGAACACTGAAGCTTTCTTT.